Listed below are T cell receptor beta chains from one sample, sequenced in a study of cytomegalovirus exposure and HLA in healthy donors. Profiling relied on immunoSEQ multiplex PCR, and the TCRdb table lists in-frame clones only, not all of them. Of about 90,000 clones listed, 55% to 85% are singletons. Material: PBMCs. All receptors come from a woman aged 18-30 years in good health and CMV-seropositive. Each CDR3 is given with its conserved first and last residue. A D gene is named only where the DNA matches it firmly. Some rows mark clone size as missing; the rest say once, few, many or name a class of expanded clone.

.	TRBV5-4	TRBJ1-6	.	TGTGCCAGCAGTCCGACAGGTGGATCACCCCTCCACTTT	CASSPTGGSPLHF
.	TRBV29-1	TRBJ2-5	TRBD2	TGCAGCGTCCTAGCGGGAGGGGAGACCCAGTACTTC	CSVLAGGETQYF
once	TRBV7-9	TRBJ2-3	.	TGTGCCAGCAGCCCGATACTGGGAGGAACAGATACGCAGTATTTT	CASSPILGGTDTQYF
few	TRBV9	TRBJ1-1	.	TGTGCCAGCAGCGTAATGGAGAGCACTGAAGCTTTCTTT	CASSVMESTEAFF
.	TRBV6-1	TRBJ1-4	TRBD1	TGTGCCAGCAGTGCGGACAGGGGGGCTAATGAAAAACTGTTTTTT	CASSADRGANEKLFF
.	TRBV7-6	TRBJ2-7	TRBD2	TGTGCCAGCACCCTGGAGGCGGGAGGGATCTACGAGCAGTACTTC	CASTLEAGGIYEQYF
.	TRBV19	TRBJ1-2	.	TGTGCCAGTAGTCCGAGTTACGGGACTAACTATGGCTACACCTTC	CASSPSYGTNYGYTF
.	TRBV27	TRBJ2-3	.	TGTGCCAGCAGTTTCGCCCCCCCACGGACAGGCACAGATACGCAGTATTTT	CASSFAPPRTGTDTQYF
.	TRBV6-6	TRBJ2-1	.	TGTGCCAGCAGTTACGGGTCGAGCGACCGCGAGCAGTTCTTC	CASSYGSSDREQFF
.	TRBV5-1	TRBJ2-7	TRBD1	TGCGCCAGCAGCTTGACCGGACAGGACCATTACGAGCAGTACTTC	CASSLTGQDHYEQYF
.	TRBV11-2	TRBJ2-1	.	TGTGCCAGCAGCTTTGAGTTTCAGGGCCATGAGCAGTTCTTC	CASSFEFQGHEQFF
once	TRBV7-6	TRBJ2-7	.	TGTGCCAGCAGCTTAGCGGTAGGGGACTACGAGCAGTACTTC	CASSLAVGDYEQYF
.	TRBV6-5	TRBJ2-7	TRBD2	TGTGCCAGCAGTTCCGGGACTAGCGGGAGAGGCGAGCAGTACTTC	CASSSGTSGRGEQYF
.	TRBV11-2	TRBJ2-7	TRBD1	TGTGCCAGCAGCTATCCGGGACAGCGCTACGAGCAGTACTTC	CASSYPGQRYEQYF
.	TRBV5-4	TRBJ1-3	.	TGTGCCAGCAGCTTGAGACGGGGGGCCTCTGGAAACACCATATATTTT	CASSLRRGASGNTIYF
few	TRBV6-5	TRBJ2-5	TRBD2	TGTGCCAGCAGTTACTCCACCGGGGAGGGCCGGGAGACCCAGTACTTC	CASSYSTGEGRETQYF
few	TRBV7-3	TRBJ2-5	.	TGTGCCAGCAGCTTAGGGGCGGTGGGGGAGACCCAGTACTTC	CASSLGAVGETQYF
.	TRBV5-5	TRBJ2-3	.	TGTGCCAGCAGCTTCCTCTTGGATACGCAGTATTTT	CASSFLLDTQYF
.	TRBV27	TRBJ1-2	TRBD1	TGTGCCAGCAGTCCAACGACAGGGTTGGATGGCTACACCTTC	CASSPTTGLDGYTF
.	TRBV15	TRBJ1-2	TRBD1	TGTGCCACCAGACACGACAGGGCTAACTATGGCTACACCTTC	CATRHDRANYGYTF
few	TRBV7-6	TRBJ2-5	.	TGTGCCAGCAGCTCTCACAGGTACCAAGAGACCCAGTACTTC	CASSSHRYQETQYF
.	TRBV9	TRBJ2-3	TRBD2	TGTGCCAGCAGCGCCCCACTAGCGTTGGCCGGGACAGATACGCAGTATTTT	CASSAPLALAGTDTQYF
.	TRBV6-4	TRBJ2-2	TRBD2	TGTGCCAGCAGTGCACTAGCGGGTCCATCGAACACCGGGGAGCTGTTTTTT	CASSALAGPSNTGELFF
.	TRBV9	TRBJ1-5	.	TGTGCCAGCAGCTCCGGAGACAGTCGAGGCAATCAGCCCCAGCATTTT	CASSSGDSRGNQPQHF
.	TRBV30	TRBJ1-4	.	TGTGCCTTGGACACCCTCGGGGAAAAACTGTTTTTT	CALDTLGEKLFF
.	TRBV7-9	TRBJ2-7	TRBD1	TGTGCCAGCAGCCAGGGACAGGGGAACGAGCAGTACTTC	CASSQGQGNEQYF
.	TRBV6-1	TRBJ1-4	.	TGTGCCAGCACCACCGAGCCAAACCGAAATGAAAAACTGTTTTTT	CASTTEPNRNEKLFF